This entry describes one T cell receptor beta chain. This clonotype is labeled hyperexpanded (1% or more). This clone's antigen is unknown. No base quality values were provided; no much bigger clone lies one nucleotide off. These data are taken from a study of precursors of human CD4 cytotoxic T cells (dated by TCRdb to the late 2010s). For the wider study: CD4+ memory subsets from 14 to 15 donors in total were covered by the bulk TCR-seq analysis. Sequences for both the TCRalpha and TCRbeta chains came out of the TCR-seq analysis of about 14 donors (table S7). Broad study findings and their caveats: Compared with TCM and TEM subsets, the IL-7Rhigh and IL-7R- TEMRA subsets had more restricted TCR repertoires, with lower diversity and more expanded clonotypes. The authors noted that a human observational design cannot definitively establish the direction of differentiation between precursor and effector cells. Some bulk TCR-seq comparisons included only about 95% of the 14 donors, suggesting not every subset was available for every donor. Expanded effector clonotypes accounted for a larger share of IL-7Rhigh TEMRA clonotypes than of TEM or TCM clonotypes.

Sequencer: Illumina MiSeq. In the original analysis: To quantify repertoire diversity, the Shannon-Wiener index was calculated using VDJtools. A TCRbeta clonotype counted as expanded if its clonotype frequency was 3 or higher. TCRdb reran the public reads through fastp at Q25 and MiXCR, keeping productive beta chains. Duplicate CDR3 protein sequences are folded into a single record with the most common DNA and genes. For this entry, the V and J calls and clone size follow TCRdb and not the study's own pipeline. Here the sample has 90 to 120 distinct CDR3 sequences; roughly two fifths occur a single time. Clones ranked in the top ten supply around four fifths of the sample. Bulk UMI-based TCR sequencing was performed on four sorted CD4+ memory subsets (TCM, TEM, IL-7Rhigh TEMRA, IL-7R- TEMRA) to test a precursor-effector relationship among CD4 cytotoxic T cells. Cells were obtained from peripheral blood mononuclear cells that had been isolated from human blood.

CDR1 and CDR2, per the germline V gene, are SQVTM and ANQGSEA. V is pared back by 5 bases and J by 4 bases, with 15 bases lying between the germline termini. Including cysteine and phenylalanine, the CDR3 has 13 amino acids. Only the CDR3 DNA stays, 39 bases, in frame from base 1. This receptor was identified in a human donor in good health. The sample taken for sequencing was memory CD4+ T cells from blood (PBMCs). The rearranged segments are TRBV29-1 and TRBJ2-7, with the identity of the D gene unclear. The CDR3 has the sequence CSVSAAVGYEQYF. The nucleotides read TGCAGCGTTTCAGCTGCCGTGGGGTACGAGCAGTACTTC.